This T cell receptor beta chain was profiled in a study of monozygotic twins with inflammatory bowel disease. Findings of the study overall: Researchers report that IBD patients shared fewer clonotypes with others than healthy twins, especially amid disease activity. Evidence did not back any single strong signal or clonotype linked to IBD. No distinction between different T cell subtypes was possible. There were differing immunosuppressive treatments, which may have added variability to patient repertoires.

Reanalyzing the 5' RACE reads, TCRdb keeps one entry per CDR3 protein, without DNA. This listing includes 70,000 to 95,000 distinct CDR3 sequences. Looked up from germline, CDR1 is SGDLS and CDR2 is YYNGEE. The CDR3 spans 15 residues. Note on this clonotype: What it binds is unknown.

The sequence was obtained from a human donor with ulcerative colitis or Crohn's disease, or a healthy co-twin of an affected twin (not recorded which). The V and J genes are TRBV9 and TRBJ2-7. The sequencing sample was made of blood. This CDR3 is CASSVATGLSYEQYF.